Presented here are 29 T cell receptor beta chains from one specimen sequenced in a study of memory CD4+ T cells and cytomegalovirus serostatus. Here immunoSEQ multiplex PCR was the method, and the copy in TCRdb shows in-frame clones only, minus some. The sample has tens of thousands of clones; 70% to 80% are singletons. The sort gate was single viable CD3+CD4+CD8-CD45RO+ cells for memory CD4+ T cells. Sequencing was done on a sample of memory CD4+ T cells from blood. These receptor sequences come from an adult in good health and CMV-seronegative.

The rearrangement joins TRBV5-1 to TRBJ2-2, with D unclear. Trimming took off 4 bases at V and 7 bases at J, with 20 bases between the two ends. The CDR3 is 16 amino acids. In germline, CDR1 is SGHRS, CDR2 YFSETQ. The CDR3 sequence: CASSPFRPRTNGELFF. For the CDR3, the DNA is TGCGCCAGCAGCCCCTTCAGGCCCCGAACGAACGGGGAGCTGTTTTTT.

J is TRBJ2-1 and V is TRBV5-1; TRBD1 might be the D (6 bases). The V end was cut by 4 bases, the J end by 0 bases, with 11 bases between. This CDR3 is 15 amino acids long. The germline V gene has CDR1 SGHRS and CDR2 YFSETQ. Here the CDR3 reads CASSRTGSSYNEQFF. Here the CDR3 DNA reads TGCGCCAGCAGCCGCACAGGGAGCTCCTACAATGAGCAGTTCTTC.

This clone was seen a few times. The rearrangement links TRBV7-2 to TRBJ1-4; D unclear. CDR1 SGHTA and CDR2 FQGNSA come from the germline V gene. V was shortened by 3 bases and J by 8 bases, with 10 bases between the two germline ends. CDR3 length: 13 residues. CDR3: CASSFGVGEKLFF. CDR3 nucleotides: TGTGCCAGCAGCTTTGGGGTTGGGGAAAAACTGTTTTTT.

Here the CDR3 DNA reads TGTGCCAGCAGCCCCCGGAGGGAGGCGGGACTAGGGCAGTTCTTC. This sequence encodes CASSPRREAGLGQFF. The V call is TRBV9, the J call TRBJ2-1; the match to TRBD2 covers 8 bases. The CDR3 length is 15 residues. V shed 4 bases and J 12 bases; nucleotides not matched to a gene: 15. Germline V lookup: CDR1 SGDLS, CDR2 YYNGEE.

This sequence joins TRBV2 and TRBJ2-4; D is unresolved. There are 12 residues in the CDR3. V shed 2 bases and J shed 7 bases, with 6 bases lying between them. Germline V lookup: CDR1 SNHLY, CDR2 FYNNEI. CDR3 DNA sequence: TGTGCCAGCAGTGAAACTCGGAACATTCAGTACTTC. It specifies CASSETRNIQYF. Together with reference TRBV2 and TRBJ2-4, the CDR3 gives the full variable domain: EPEVTQTPSHQVTQMGQEVILRCVPISNHLYFYWYRQILGQKVEFLVSFYNNEISEKSEIFDDQFSVERPDGSNFTLKIRSTKLEDSAMYFCASSETRNIQYFGAGTRLSVL.

This clone was counted only a few times. The CDR3 DNA follows: TGTGCCAGCAGTTCTGCGGGGCACAATGAGCAGTTCTTC. It translates to CASSSAGHNEQFF. This sequence joins TRBV28 and TRBJ2-1; a possible D gene is TRBD2 (6 bases). CDR1 MDHEN and CDR2 SYDVKM come from the germline V gene. The CDR3 has 13 residues. The V end lost 4 bases, the J end lost 5 bases, and 9 bases lay between the germline ends.

The DNA of the CDR3 is TGCGCCAGCAGCACGACTAGCCACGCCGGGGATGAGCAGTTCTTC. Its translation: CASSTTSHAGDEQFF. The chain is built from TRBV5-1 and TRBJ2-1; 7 bases match TRBD2. The CDR3 runs to 15 residues. V lost 4 bases and J lost 8; bases outside the gene matches: 12. CDR1 and CDR2 (germline): SGHRS, YFSETQ.

V usage is TRBV4-3 and J usage is TRBJ2-3; TRBD2 might be the D (6 bases). V lost 0 bases to trimming and J lost 2 bases, with 18 bases between them. Germline lookup yields CDR1 LGHNA and CDR2 YSLEER. The CDR3 sequence is 18 residues long. The CDR3 bases are TGCGCCAGCAGCCAAGAACTGGGTAGCGGTATTTACACAGATACGCAGTATTTT. It encodes CASSQELGSGIYTDTQYF.

The chain couples TRBV7-2 to TRBJ2-7; TRBD1 matches 8 bases. V shed 3 bases and J 6 bases; nucleotides not matched to a gene: 7. Germline V lookup: CDR1 SGHTA, CDR2 FQGNSA. This CDR3 is 14 amino acids long. DNA of the CDR3: TGTGCCAGCAGCTTTGACAGGGGAAGGGGCGAGCAGTACTTC. Its protein product is CASSFDRGRGEQYF.

The chain links TRBV7-6 to TRBJ2-1; D is possibly TRBD1 or TRBD2 (6 bases each). Germline loops: CDR1 SGHVS, CDR2 FNYEAQ. V was clipped by 4 bases and J by 8 bases, with 15 bases between them. This CDR3 spans 14 amino acids. In DNA form, the CDR3 reads TGTGCCAGCAGCTCCCCCTCCGGGGGCGATGAGCAGTTCTTC. This encodes CASSSPSGGDEQFF.

The J gene is TRBJ2-4, the V gene TRBV5-1; 8 positions agree with TRBD2. CDR1 and CDR2 (germline): SGHRS, YFSETQ. With V trimmed by 2 bases and J by 2 bases, 3 bases remained unmatched. This CDR3 is built from 15 residues. CDR3 amino acids: CASSLREGPKNIQYF. CDR3 DNA sequence: TGCGCCAGCAGCTTACGGGAGGGTCCCAAAAACATTCAGTACTTC. The full variable domain, in which reference TRBV5-1 and TRBJ2-4 provide the parts outside the CDR3, is KAGVTQTPRYLIKTRGQQVTLSCSPISGHRSVSWYQQTPGQGLQFLFEYFSETQRNKGNFPGRFSGRQFSNSRSEMNVSTLELGDSALYLCASSLREGPKNIQYFGAGTRLSVL.

The J gene is TRBJ1-3, the V gene TRBV7-9, with unresolved D. The CDR3 extends over 14 amino acids. CDR1 and CDR2 from the germline V gene are SEHNR and FQNEAQ (reference sequence). V lost 1 base, J lost 3 bases, and 7 bases lay in between. CDR3 sequence: CASSLVGSGNTIYF. CDR3 nucleotide sequence: TGTGCCAGCAGCTTAGTTGGCAGTGGAAACACCATATATTTT.

The rearrangement joins TRBV7-2 to TRBJ2-2, with 7 bases that match TRBD2. The V segment lost 1 base and the J segment 5 bases; nucleotides outside the gene matches: 1. There are 14 residues in the CDR3. In germline, CDR1 is SGHTA, CDR2 FQGNSA. CDR3 DNA sequence: TGTGCCAGCAGCTTAGTGCGGGGGACCGGGGAGCTGTTTTTT. It specifies CASSLVRGTGELFF.

The chain uses TRBV7-6 and TRBJ2-7; 8 bases are shared with TRBD2. The V segment lost 0 bases and the J segment 6 bases; nucleotides outside the gene matches: 1. The CDR3 length is 13 residues. The germline V gene encodes CDR1 SGHVS and CDR2 FNYEAQ. The CDR3 region is CASSLARGAEQYF. In nucleotides, the CDR3 is TGTGCCAGCAGCTTAGCGCGGGGGGCCGAGCAGTACTTC.

The rearrangement joins TRBV7-8 to TRBJ2-1; D is undetermined. Germline CDR1 reads SGHVS; CDR2 reads FQNEAQ. The CDR3 is made up of 17 amino acids. Trimming shortened V by 5 bases and J by 1 base, and 18 bases separated the two germline ends. CDR3 nucleotide sequence: TGTGCCAGCAGCCCGTTCCGAGTCCTACGTTCCTACAATGAGCAGTTCTTC. It encodes CASSPFRVLRSYNEQFF.

The chain couples TRBV7-9 to TRBJ2-2; TRBD2 agrees at 8 bases. This CDR3 is built from 16 residues. Per the germline V gene, CDR1 is SEHNR and CDR2 is FQNEAQ (reference sequence). V was pared by 2 bases and J by 4 bases, with 6 bases of the junction left unmatched. CDR3 DNA sequence: TGTGCCAGCAGCTTACTAGCGGGTAGGCGCACCGGGGAGCTGTTTTTT. Residues: CASSLLAGRRTGELFF.

Comments on this clone: Within the sample, other DNA sequences also encode this same CDR3. The CDR3 spells CSVDDGMNTEAFF. The CDR3, as DNA: TGCAGCGTTGATGACGGCATGAACACTGAAGCTTTCTTT. The chain recombines TRBV29-1 with TRBJ1-1; D gene uncertain. CDR1 is SQVTM, CDR2 ANQGSEA, per germline. The CDR3 has 13 residues. The germline V and J ends were trimmed by 3 bases and 0 bases, with 8 bases remaining between them.

The CDR3 nucleotides are TGCGCCAGCAGCCCCGGGACTAGCGGTCTCACAGATACGCAGTATTTT. The encoded protein is CASSPGTSGLTDTQYF. This sequence joins TRBV5-1 and TRBJ2-3; TRBD2 agrees at 11 bases. The J segment lost 2 bases and the V segment lost 4 bases, leaving 6 bases of the junction unmatched. The germline V gene encodes CDR1 SGHRS and CDR2 YFSETQ. The CDR3 is 16 amino acids.

V usage is TRBV28 and J usage is TRBJ2-7; D remains ambiguous. V was shortened by 6 bases and J by 6 bases, with 12 bases between the two germline ends. The length of the CDR3 is 12 residues. The V gene's germline CDR1 is MDHEN and CDR2 SYDVKM. The DNA of the CDR3 is TGTGCCAGCAGCGATTTACAGCTCGAGCAGTACTTC. It specifies CASSDLQLEQYF.

The CDR3, as DNA: TGTGCCAGCAGCGATACTCTAGCTCGCAATGAGCAGTTCTTC. It translates to CASSDTLARNEQFF. The J gene is TRBJ2-1, the V gene TRBV7-2; D possibly corresponds to TRBD2 (5 bases). This CDR3 spans 14 amino acids. V lost 5 bases and J 6 bases, leaving 14 bases between the germline ends. In germline, CDR1 is SGHTA, CDR2 FQGNSA. Looking up the rest from reference TRBV7-2 and TRBJ2-1 gives the full variable domain: GAGVSQSPSNKVTEKGKDVELRCDPISGHTALYWYRQSLGQGLEFLIYFQGNSAPDKSGLPSDRFSAERTGGSVSTLTIQRTQQEDSAVYLCASSDTLARNEQFFGPGTRLTVL.

The CDR3: CSVGRGGGELFF. CDR3 bases: TGCAGCGTTGGAAGGGGGGGCGGGGAGCTGTTTTTT. V is TRBV29-1 and J is TRBJ2-2, with D possibly being TRBD2 (7 bases). The length of the CDR3 is 12 residues. The V end lost 4 bases, the J end lost 7 bases, and 10 bases lay between the germline ends. CDR1 and CDR2 from the germline V gene are SQVTM and ANQGSEA.

The gene calls are TRBV10-3 and TRBJ1-2; D not certain. Trimming shortened V by 6 bases and J by 7 bases, and 12 bases separated the two germline ends. The CDR3 loop spans 12 amino acids. CDR1 is ENHRY and CDR2 is SYGVKD in the germline V gene. This CDR3 reads CAISLDGVGYTF. CDR3 nucleotides: TGTGCCATCAGCCTGGACGGGGTTGGCTACACCTTC.

The genes are TRBV5-1 and TRBJ1-2; 7 positions agree with TRBD1. Germline CDR1 reads SGHRS; CDR2 reads YFSETQ. The CDR3 runs to 14 residues. V lost 3 bases, J lost 3 bases, and 5 bases stayed unmatched. CDR3 bases: TGCGCCAGCAGCTCGACAGGGTTGGACTATGGCTACACCTTC. Amino acids: CASSSTGLDYGYTF.

The chain is built from TRBV11-3 and TRBJ2-7, with D possibly TRBD2 on 5 matching bases. V gave up 1 base and J gave up 7 bases, with 20 bases separating them. The CDR3 has 16 residues. Germline V CDR1 and CDR2: SGHNT, YENEEA. CDR3 in DNA: TGTGCCAGCAGCTTAGGGTCGGCTTTCCAAAGGGAGGAGCAGTACTTC. Its translation is CASSLGSAFQREEQYF. Full variable domain (rest looked up from reference TRBV11-3 and TRBJ2-7): EAGVVQSPRYKIIEKKQPVAFWCNPISGHNTLYWYLQNLGQGPELLIRYENEEAVDDSQLPKDRFSAERLKGVDSTLKIQPAELGDSAVYLCASSLGSAFQREEQYFGPGTRLTVT.

The CDR3 region is CASSLRRDSSGVVTGELFF. The DNA for the CDR3 is TGTGCCAGCAGTTTACGCCGGGATTCTAGCGGGGTCGTAACCGGGGAGCTGTTTTTT. V is TRBV28 and J is TRBJ2-2; TRBD2 aligns across 9 bases. From germline, CDR1 is MDHEN and CDR2 SYDVKM. The CDR3 extends over 19 amino acids. The ends lost 2 bases at V and 5 bases at J; junction bases unmatched: 15.

This chain joins TRBV19 and TRBJ1-5; D ambiguous. This CDR3 is 15 amino acids long. Trimming took off 4 bases at V and 0 bases at J, with 10 bases between the two ends. Germline values: CDR1 LNHDA, CDR2 SQIVND (reference sequence). The CDR3 here is CASSKRAVSNQPQHF. For the CDR3, the DNA is TGTGCCAGTAGTAAGCGGGCAGTTAGCAATCAGCCCCAGCATTTT.

The rearrangement joins TRBV28 to TRBJ1-1; tentatively, D is TRBD1 (5 bases). The V end lost 6 bases, the J end lost 4 bases, and 18 bases lay between the germline ends. This CDR3 is built from 15 residues. The germline CDR1 and CDR2 sequences are MDHEN and SYDVKM. CDR3 in amino acids: CASSPRGRGGTEAFF. In DNA, the CDR3 is TGTGCCAGCAGCCCCCGAGGCCGTGGGGGCACTGAAGCTTTCTTT.

Here the CDR3 DNA reads TGTGCCAGCAGCTTAGTACAGGGAGGAGAGACCCAGTACTTC. As protein: CASSLVQGGETQYF. The chain joins TRBV7-9 to TRBJ2-5; TRBD1 or TRBD2 may be the D gene (6 bases each). The CDR3 has 14 amino acids. Germline V CDR1 and CDR2: SEHNR, FQNEAQ (reference sequence). V was pared by 1 base and J by 4 bases, with 10 bases between.

The chain couples TRBV7-2 to TRBJ1-5; no firm D call. V lost 1 base and J 7 bases, leaving 5 bases between the germline ends. Germline values: CDR1 SGHTA, CDR2 FQGNSA. The CDR3 loop spans 12 amino acids. DNA for the CDR3: TGTGCCAGCAGCTTAGATGCCCAGCCCCAGCATTTT. This sequence encodes CASSLDAQPQHF.